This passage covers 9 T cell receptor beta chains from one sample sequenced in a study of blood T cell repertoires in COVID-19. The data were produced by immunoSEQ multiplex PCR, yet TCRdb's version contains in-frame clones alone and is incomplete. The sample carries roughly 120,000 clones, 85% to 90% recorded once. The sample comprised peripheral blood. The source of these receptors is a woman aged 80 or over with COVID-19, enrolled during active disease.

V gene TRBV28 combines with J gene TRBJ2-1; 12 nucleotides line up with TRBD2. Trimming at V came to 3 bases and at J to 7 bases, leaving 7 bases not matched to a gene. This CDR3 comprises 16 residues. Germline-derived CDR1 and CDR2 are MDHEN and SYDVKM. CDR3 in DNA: TGTGCCAGCAGTTTCTCTAGCGGGAGGGCAGGGAATGAGCAGTTCTTC. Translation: CASSFSSGRAGNEQFF.

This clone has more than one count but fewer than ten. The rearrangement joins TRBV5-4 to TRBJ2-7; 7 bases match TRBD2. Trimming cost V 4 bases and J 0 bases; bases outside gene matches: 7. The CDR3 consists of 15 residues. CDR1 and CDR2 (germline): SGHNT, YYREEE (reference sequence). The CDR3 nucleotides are TGTGCCAGCAGCGACAAGCGGGGAAGCTCCTACGAGCAGTACTTC. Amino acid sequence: CASSDKRGSSYEQYF.

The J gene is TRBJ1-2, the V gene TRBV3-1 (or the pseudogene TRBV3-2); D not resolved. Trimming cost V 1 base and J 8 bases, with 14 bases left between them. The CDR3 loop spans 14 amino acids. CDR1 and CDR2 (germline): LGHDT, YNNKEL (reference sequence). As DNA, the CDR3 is TGTGCCAGCAGCCAAGTCTCGACTATTGTGGGCTACACCTTC. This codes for CASSQVSTIVGYTF.

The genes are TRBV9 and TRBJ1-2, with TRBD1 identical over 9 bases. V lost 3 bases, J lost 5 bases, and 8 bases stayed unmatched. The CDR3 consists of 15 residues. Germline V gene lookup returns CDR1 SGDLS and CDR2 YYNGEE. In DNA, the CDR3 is TGTGCCAGCAGCGCAGGCGGTGGACAGGGGTATGGCTACACCTTC. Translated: CASSAGGGQGYGYTF.

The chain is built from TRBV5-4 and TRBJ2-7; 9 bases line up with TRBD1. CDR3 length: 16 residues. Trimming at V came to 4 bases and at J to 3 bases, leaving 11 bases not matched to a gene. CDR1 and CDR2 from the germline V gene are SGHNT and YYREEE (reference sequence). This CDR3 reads CASSGAGTGTNYEQYF. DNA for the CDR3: TGTGCCAGCAGCGGGGCCGGGACAGGGACAAACTACGAGCAGTACTTC.

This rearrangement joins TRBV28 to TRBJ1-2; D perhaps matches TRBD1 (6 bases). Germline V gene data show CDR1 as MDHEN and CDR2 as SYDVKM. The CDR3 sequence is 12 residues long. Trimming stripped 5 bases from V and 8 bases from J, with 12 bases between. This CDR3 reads CASSQNRVGYTF. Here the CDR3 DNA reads TGTGCCAGCAGTCAGAACAGGGTAGGCTACACCTTC.

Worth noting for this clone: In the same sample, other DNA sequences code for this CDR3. The CDR3 protein is CASSPSYEQYF. DNA of the CDR3: TGTGCCAGCAGTCCTTCCTACGAGCAGTACTTC. The chain is built from TRBV12-3 or TRBV12-4 and TRBJ2-7; D call uncertain. The CDR3 is 11 amino acids. V was shortened by 5 bases and J by 1 base, with 3 bases between the two germline ends.

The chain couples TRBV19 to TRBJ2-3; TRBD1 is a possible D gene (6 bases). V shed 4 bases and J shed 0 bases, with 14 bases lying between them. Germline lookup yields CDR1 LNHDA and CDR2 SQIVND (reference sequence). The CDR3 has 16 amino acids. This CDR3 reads CASSNRHRDSTDTQYF. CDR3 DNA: TGTGCCAGTAGTAACCGTCACAGGGATAGCACAGATACGCAGTATTTT. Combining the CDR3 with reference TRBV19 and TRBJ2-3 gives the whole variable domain DGGITQSPKYLFRKEGQNVTLSCEQNLNHDAMYWYRQDPGQGLRLIYYSQIVNDFQKGDIAEGYSVSREKKESFPLTVTSAQKNPTAFYLCASSNRHRDSTDTQYFGPGTRLTVL.

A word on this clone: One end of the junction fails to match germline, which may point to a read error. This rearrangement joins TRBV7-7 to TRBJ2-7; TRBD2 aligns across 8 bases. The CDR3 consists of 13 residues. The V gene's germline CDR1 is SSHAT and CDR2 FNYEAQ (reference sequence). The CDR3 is CASSPQLADEQYF. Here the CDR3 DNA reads TGTGCTAGCAGCCCCCAACTAGCGGACGAGCAGTACTTC.